The rows below give T cell receptor beta chains drawn from one sample of a study of T cell responses to AZD1222 COVID-19 vaccine. TCRdb's copy holds only in-frame clones and misses some; the assay was immunoSEQ multiplex PCR. The data hold approximately 180,000 clones, with about 87% observed a single time. This sample comprised peripheral blood, obtained 28 days after the second dose of the MenACWY control vaccine. Receptors were obtained from an adult who received the MenACWY meningococcal vaccine as a control. Each CDR3 is given with its conserved first and last residue. D genes are given only for firm matches. Clone size is not always given. Where it is, it says once, few, many or a class for expanded clones.

>TRBJ2-3|NA|NA|TRBV12-3/TRBV12-4
TGTGCCAGCAGTAGCGCAGATACGCAGTATTTT
CASSSADTQYF
>TRBJ2-3|NA|NA|TRBV19
TGTGCCAGTAGTAGCCAGGCAGATACGCAGTATTTT
CASSSQADTQYF
>TRBJ1-5|NA|NA|TRBV4-3
TGCGCCAGCAGCCAAGATTCGCTAGTGGGACTGGATAGCAATCAGCCCCAGCATTTT
CASSQDSLVGLDSNQPQHF
>TRBJ2-1|NA|TRBD2|TRBV18
TGTGCCAGCTCACGGGGACTAGCGGGAGAAAATGAGCAGTTCTTC
CASSRGLAGENEQFF
>TRBJ2-7|NA|TRBD1|TRBV3-1/TRBV3-2
TGTGCCAGCAGCCACGGGACAGGGCTCTACGAGCAGTACTTC
CASSHGTGLYEQYF
>TRBJ1-2|few|NA|TRBV9
TGTGCCAGCAGCCCGATACGAAAGGACATTAACTATGGCTACACCTTC
CASSPIRKDINYGYTF
>TRBJ2-7|NA|NA|TRBV28
TGTGCCAGCAGTCCGACACCAACCTACGAGCAGTACTTC
CASSPTPTYEQYF
>TRBJ1-1|NA|NA|TRBV28
TGTGCCAGCAGTTCCCCCCGTGCTCCACTGAACACTGAAGCTTTCTTT
CASSSPRAPLNTEAFF
>TRBJ1-1|NA|NA|TRBV6-4
NA
CASSTSDSGTEAFF
>TRBJ2-1|NA|TRBD2|TRBV7-9
TGTGCCAGCAGCTCTAGCGGGTGGGACAATGAGCAGTTCTTC
CASSSSGWDNEQFF
>TRBJ1-4|once|TRBD1|TRBV28
TGTGCCAGCAGCGACAGGGGCCAAAAACTGTTTTTT
CASSDRGQKLFF
>TRBJ2-1|NA|TRBD2|TRBV6-5
TGTGCCAGCAGCCAGCGGGGGGCGGCCTACAATGAGCAGTTCTTC
CASSQRGAAYNEQFF
>TRBJ1-1|NA|NA|TRBV19
TGTGCCAGTAGTATTAGCAGATGGACTGAAGCTTTCTTT
CASSISRWTEAFF
>TRBJ1-1|NA|NA|TRBV29-1
TGCAGCGTTGTAGATAGCCTCTCCATGAACACTGAAGCTTTCTTT
CSVVDSLSMNTEAFF
>TRBJ1-2|once|TRBD1|TRBV9
TGTGCCAGCAGCGCTTCAGGGGGGTTACGCTACACCTTC
CASSASGGLRYTF
>TRBJ1-2|few|TRBD1|TRBV4-3
TGCGCCAGCAGCCAAGATCGTGGGACAGCTGATGGCTACACCTTC
CASSQDRGTADGYTF
>TRBJ2-7|NA|NA|TRBV29-1
TGCAGCGTTGCGGGGGACGGAATTTACGAGCAGTACTTC
CSVAGDGIYEQYF
>TRBJ2-7|NA|NA|TRBV3-1/TRBV3-2
TGTGCCAGCAGCCAAGTCGTGGGGAGCGAGCAGTACTTC
CASSQVVGSEQYF
>TRBJ1-3|NA|NA|TRBV28
TGTGCCAGCGCAACGACCTCTGGAAACACCATATATTTT
CASATTSGNTIYF
>TRBJ2-3|NA|TRBD1|TRBV5-6
TGTGCCAGCCACCTGGGGGACAGTGGCAGCACAGATACGCAGTATTTT
CASHLGDSGSTDTQYF
>TRBJ1-2|NA|NA|TRBV7-3
TGTGCCAGCAGCTTAGCCCCAGGGGCCTATGGCTACACCTTC
CASSLAPGAYGYTF
>TRBJ1-1|NA|TRBD1|TRBV18
TGTGCCAGCTCACTACAGGGGTTAGACGACACTGAAGCTTTCTTT
CASSLQGLDDTEAFF
>TRBJ2-1|once|TRBD1|TRBV25-1
TGTGCCAGCAGTCACCGGGACAGGCAGTTCTTC
CASSHRDRQFF
>TRBJ1-1|NA|NA|TRBV7-2
TGTGCCAGCAGCTCACTCCCCGCCGGGGCCTCTGAAGCTTTCTTT
CASSSLPAGASEAFF
>TRBJ2-2|NA|NA|TRBV25-1
TGTGCCAGCAGTGAATTTGGCGTTCCGACAGCGAACACCGGGGAGCTGTTTTTT
CASSEFGVPTANTGELFF
>TRBJ2-7|NA|NA|TRBV27
TGTGCCAGCAGTATCCTAGGAGCATACGAGCAGTACTTC
CASSILGAYEQYF
>TRBJ2-7|NA|NA|TRBV24-1
TGTGCCACCCGATCGATCACAGGAGGCGAGCAGTACTTC
CATRSITGGEQYF
>TRBJ1-5|NA|NA|TRBV19
TGTGCTTCACGTTCGGGGAAAAGCAATCAGCCCCAGCATTTT
CASRSGKSNQPQHF
>TRBJ2-2|NA|TRBD2|TRBV10-1
TGCGCCAGCAGTGGAGCGGGATTGAACACCGGGGAGCTGTTTTTT
CASSGAGLNTGELFF
>TRBJ1-1|NA|NA|TRBV28
TGTGCCAGCAGTTTATGGGGCGCCGCTGAAGCTTTCTTT
CASSLWGAAEAFF
>TRBJ2-1|NA|NA|TRBV5-1
TGCGCCAGCAGCTTGACACCCCTCGGGGGAGGCTCCTACAATGAGCAGTTCTTC
CASSLTPLGGGSYNEQFF
>TRBJ1-2|NA|NA|TRBV28
TGTGCCAGCAGTGGGACGGTCTATGGCTACACCTTC
CASSGTVYGYTF
>TRBJ2-7|NA|TRBD2|TRBV27
TGTGCCAGCAGTTTTGCTAGCGGAGTTTACGAGCAGTACTTC
CASSFASGVYEQYF
>TRBJ1-5|NA|NA|TRBV19
TGTGCCAGTATCGAATCAGGGCCCTATAGCAATCAGCCCCAGCATTTT
CASIESGPYSNQPQHF
>TRBJ2-7|NA|TRBD2|TRBV18
TGTGCCAGCTCACCACTTTCGGGAGGGGGCTACGAGCAGTACTTC
CASSPLSGGGYEQYF
>TRBJ1-5|few|NA|TRBV5-1
TGCGCCAGCAGCTTGGTCGGGAATCAGCCCCAGCATTTT
CASSLVGNQPQHF
>TRBJ2-6|once|NA|TRBV29-1
TGCAGCGCCGCGCTAGGACAGTTAAGCTCTGGGGCCAACGTCCTGACTTTC
CSAALGQLSSGANVLTF
>TRBJ1-2|NA|TRBD1|TRBV6-5
TGTGCCAGCAGTTACTTTGGACAGGGGGAGGGCTACACCTTC
CASSYFGQGEGYTF
>TRBJ2-3|NA|TRBD1|TRBV9
TGTGCCAGCAGTGACTTGGGACAGGGGGCTGGTCTGTTCTCAGATACGCAGTATTTT
CASSDLGQGAGLFSDTQYF
>TRBJ2-7|NA|NA|TRBV11-2
TGTGCCAGCAGCCCCAGGGGGTTGCGGGGATCCTACGAGCAGTACTTC
CASSPRGLRGSYEQYF
>TRBJ2-5|NA|NA|TRBV7-6
TGTGCCAGCAGCTTAGAGGCCCTGACGTCAGAGACCCAGTACTTC
CASSLEALTSETQYF
>TRBJ2-7|once|NA|TRBV7-9
TGTGCCAGCAGCCCTTCCTACCAGAGGAGCTCCTACGAGCAGTACTTC
CASSPSYQRSSYEQYF
>TRBJ2-3|once|NA|TRBV25-1
TGTGCCAGCAGTGGTCACAGGGAGAGCACAGATACGCAGTATTTT
CASSGHRESTDTQYF
>TRBJ2-3|NA|NA|TRBV7-8
TGTGCCAGCAGCTTCGGACAGACCACAGATACGCAGTATTTT
CASSFGQTTDTQYF
>TRBJ2-7|NA|NA|TRBV7-9
TGTGCCAGCAGTTCGCTCTACGAGCAGTACTTC
CASSSLYEQYF
>TRBJ2-3|NA|NA|TRBV18
TGTGCCAGCTCACCGGTAGGTGAAACAGATACGCAGTATTTT
CASSPVGETDTQYF
>TRBJ2-2|NA|TRBD1|TRBV7-9
TGTGCCAGCAGCCGACAGGGGGCCGCCGGGGAGCTGTTTTTT
CASSRQGAAGELFF
>TRBJ1-5|NA|TRBD1|TRBV19
TGTGCCACCAGCGACAGGGGGCCCCAAAGCAATCAGCCCCAGCATTTT
CATSDRGPQSNQPQHF
>TRBJ1-1|NA|NA|TRBV28
TGTGCCAGCAGCCCTGTCAGGGGAGGTAGAATCACTGAAGCTTTCTTT
CASSPVRGGRITEAFF
>TRBJ2-7|NA|NA|TRBV28
TGTGCCAGCACCCTCCGGGAGCCGATGAGGGAGCAGTACTTC
CASTLREPMREQYF
>TRBJ2-7|NA|NA|TRBV6-5
TGTGCCACCGCGACGGAGGGCTACGAGCAGTACTTC
CATATEGYEQYF
>TRBJ2-7|few|TRBD1|TRBV7-2
TGTGCCAGCAGTTGGGTGGGGACAGGGGGATTTCGCGAGCAGTACTTC
CASSWVGTGGFREQYF
>TRBJ1-6|NA|TRBD1|TRBV2
TGTGCCAGCAGAGAAGACAGGGGTGGTTCACCCCTCCACTTT
CASREDRGGSPLHF
>TRBJ1-4|NA|NA|TRBV25-1
TGTGCCAGCAGTGGTGGTTCGTGGAGTGGCGAAAAACTGCTTTTT
CASSGGSWSGEKLLF